The T cell receptor beta chain under discussion was sequenced for a study of blood T cell repertoires in COVID-19. Across the study: The United States, Italy and Spain were the sources of the acute and convalescent COVID-19 samples.

In the authors' workflow: Nucleated cell counts were estimated from reference gene primer amplification. Clones were read by immunoSEQ multiplex PCR, and TCRdb kept only the in-frame ones, dropping some. That table is the source of V, J and clone size, and D and trimming were worked out from the DNA. The repertoire holds over 300,000 clones, roughly 90% seen once, with about 6.5% in the top ten. This CDR3 spans 13 amino acids. Per germline, CDR1 SGDLS and CDR2 YYNGEE. Trimming removed 7 bases at V and 2 bases at J, with 10 bases between. This clone appeared once. What was sequenced was peripheral blood. This TCR was sampled from a young man with active or convalescent COVID-19. V usage is TRBV9 and J usage is TRBJ1-5, with D tentatively TRBD1 (5 bases). The CDR3 loop is CASDKQGNQPQHF. DNA for the CDR3: TGTGCCAGCGACAAACAGGGCAATCAGCCCCAGCATTTT.